The source of this T cell receptor beta chain is a study of CD8+CD57+ T cells in acquired aplastic anemia. At the level of the study: CD4+ and CD8+ cells, once sorted, gave DNA averaging around 3.2 ug.

An expansion of CD8+CD57+ cells by flow cytometry had been shown in patients chosen for sequencing. Therapy had not been given to patients before blood sampling. At least ten counts were recorded for this clonotype. V lost 4 bases to trimming and J lost 3 bases; unmatched junction nucleotides: 7. The CDR3 consists of 15 residues. Germline CDR1 SGHKS, CDR2 YYEKEE (reference sequence). Using genomic DNA as the template, TCR beta VDJ and CDR3 profiling was carried out. MiXCR, run by TCRdb on the reads, gives a single entry per CDR3 protein. The sample includes about 150,000 distinct CDR3 sequences, around 43% seen only once; the top ten take roughly 3.5%.

The chain links TRBV5-5 to TRBJ2-7; 10 nucleotides agree with TRBD1. Sequenced: sorted CD4+, CD8+, or CD8+CD57+ T cells (not recorded which) from PBMCs. The sequence was obtained from a human donor with aplastic anemia. The CDR3 here is CASSVGTGVGYEQYF. CDR3 DNA sequence: TGTGCCAGCAGCGTGGGGACAGGGGTCGGCTACGAGCAGTACTTC.